The 3 T cell receptor beta chains listed next were all sequenced from one sample in a study of cytomegalovirus exposure and HLA in healthy donors. The PCR used 60 Vbeta and 13 Jbeta primers. Here immunoSEQ multiplex PCR was the method, and the copy in TCRdb shows in-frame clones only, minus some. The sample consists of about 84,000 clones, around three fifths of them appearing once. Sequences were obtained from PBMCs. All receptors come from a woman aged 40 to 50 in good health and CMV-seropositive.

This clone has only a few counts. The chain uses TRBV6-1 and TRBJ1-4; D is unresolved. The CDR3 covers 16 residues. Deletions cut 4 bases from V and 0 bases from J, with 12 bases between. Germline lookup yields CDR1 MNHNS and CDR2 SASEGT. This chain's CDR3 is CASSARRGPTNEKLFF. CDR3 sequence (DNA): TGTGCCAGCAGTGCCCGACGCGGGCCAACTAATGAAAAACTGTTTTTT.

The chain has TRBV7-9 and TRBJ2-3; 13 nucleotides line up with TRBD2. The V segment lost 5 bases and the J segment 7 bases; nucleotides outside the gene matches: 6. CDR1 is SEHNR, CDR2 FQNEAQ, per germline (reference sequence). This CDR3 region has 15 residues. The chain's CDR3 is CASSAEGLAGNTQYF. The CDR3 nucleotides read TGTGCCAGCAGCGCGGAGGGACTAGCGGGGAATACGCAGTATTTT.

This clone showed up just a few times. The chain combines TRBV5-1 with TRBJ2-3, with D perhaps TRBD1 (6 bases). Germline CDR1 is SGHRS and CDR2 is YFSETQ. This CDR3 has 13 residues. V lost 3 bases and J lost 5, with 10 bases in between. CDR3 in amino acids: CASSSPGEDTQYF. Written as DNA, the CDR3 is TGCGCCAGCAGCTCCCCAGGGGAAGATACGCAGTATTTT.